One sample yielded the 15 T cell receptor beta chains listed below, sequenced in a study of CD8+ T cells in alopecia areata. RNA, once extracted, was reverse transcribed into cDNA for use as the sequencing template. The table came from immunoSEQ multiplex PCR; TCRdb's copy has only in-frame clones and leaves some out. The sample shows 110,000 or so clones, roughly 50% of them seen only once. Stated treatment: oral pan-JAK inhibitor, 5-10 mg twice daily. This sample comprised CD8+ T cells sorted from blood, obtained at week 4, from a patient treated with tofacitinib. These receptors were obtained from a human donor with alopecia areata.

The rearrangement links TRBV9 to TRBJ2-7; no definite D call. The germline gives CDR1 SGDLS, CDR2 YYNGEE. CDR3 length: 13 residues. The V end lost 0 bases, the J end lost 5 bases, and 9 bases lay between the germline ends. The CDR3 protein is CASSVATLNEQYF. CDR3 coding DNA: TGTGCCAGCAGCGTAGCTACCCTGAACGAGCAGTACTTC.

This clone was detected only a few times. This chain joins TRBV5-1 and TRBJ1-6, with D hard to call. Germline CDR1 is SGHRS and CDR2 is YFSETQ. With 4 bases removed from V and 7 bases from J, the gap between germline ends came to 12 bases. The CDR3 runs to 14 residues. The CDR3 reads CASSPGLSNSPLHF. Here the CDR3 DNA reads TGCGCCAGCAGCCCCGGCCTTTCCAATTCACCCCTCCACTTT.

The chain combines TRBV30 with TRBJ2-3; D remains ambiguous. V shed 4 bases and J shed 6 bases, with 14 bases lying between them. Germline V gene sequence: CDR1 GTSNPN, CDR2 SVGIG (reference sequence). This CDR3 has 13 residues. CDR3 nucleotide sequence: TGTGCCTGGACTGCCCTAATTCCCGATACGCAGTATTTT. Translation: CAWTALIPDTQYF.

This clone showed up just a few times. V is TRBV7-8 and J is TRBJ2-3; the D is unclear. Germline V lookup: CDR1 SGHVS, CDR2 FQNEAQ. Trimming shortened V by 3 bases and J by 1 base, and 14 bases separated the two germline ends. The CDR3 has 16 residues. The CDR3 coding sequence is TGTGCCAGCAGCTTCAGCACGCGGTGGGGCACAGATACGCAGTATTTT. As protein: CASSFSTRWGTDTQYF.

This rearrangement joins TRBV4-1 to TRBJ1-1; D unresolved. The V gene lost 1 base and the J gene lost 1 base, with 7 bases spanning the gap. Germline-derived CDR1 and CDR2 are MGHRA and YSYEKL. CDR3 length: 14 residues. The CDR3 DNA reads as TGCGCCAGCAGCCAAGTAGGCCAGAACACTGAAGCTTTCTTT. Translating it yields CASSQVGQNTEAFF.

This chain joins TRBV30 and TRBJ1-1; D is ambiguous. The CDR3 has 15 residues. V was trimmed by 1 base and J by 1 base, leaving 13 bases between them. CDR1 is GTSNPN, CDR2 SVGIG, per germline (reference sequence). The CDR3 spells CAWSDDTEGNTEAFF. The DNA of the CDR3 is TGTGCCTGGAGTGACGATACGGAAGGGAACACTGAAGCTTTCTTT.

About this clone itself: One end of the junction fails to match germline, which may point to a read error. The V gene is TRBV5-6, the J gene TRBJ1-2; D is ambiguous. Germline CDR1 and CDR2: SGHDT and YYEEEE. The CDR3 totals 13 residues. The CDR3 DNA follows: TGTGCCAACAGCCACGACGGAACCTATGGCTACACCTTC. Encoded protein: CANSHDGTYGYTF.

This chain joins TRBV4-3 and TRBJ2-7; 11 bases align to TRBD2. The CDR3 has 16 residues. The germline CDR1 and CDR2 sequences are LGHNA and YSLEER. Trimming cost V 1 base and J 4 bases; bases outside gene matches: 6. The CDR3 region has the DNA TGCGCCAGCAGCCAAGTCACTACTAGCGGGGGTTACGAGCAGTACTTC. Translated, it gives CASSQVTTSGGYEQYF.

This clone was counted only a few times. This chain connects TRBV29-1 to TRBJ1-1, with D unresolved. This CDR3 spans 12 amino acids. V was trimmed by 4 bases and J by 1 base, leaving 7 bases between them. Germline loops: CDR1 SQVTM, CDR2 ANQGSEA. The CDR3 is CSVAVGNTEAFF. The CDR3 DNA sequence: TGCAGCGTTGCCGTGGGGAACACTGAAGCTTTCTTT.

The V gene is TRBV5-6, the J gene TRBJ1-6; TRBD1 might be the D (5 bases). Germline assignment: CDR1 SGHDT and CDR2 YYEEEE. The V and J ends lost 4 bases and 7 bases respectively, with 15 bases between them. The length of the CDR3 is 15 residues. In DNA, the CDR3 is TGTGCCAGCAGCCTGAGTACGACAGTAAATTCACCCCTCCACTTT. Translated, it gives CASSLSTTVNSPLHF. The full variable domain, completed using reference TRBV5-6 and TRBJ1-6, is DAGVTQSPTHLIKTRGQQVTLRCSPKSGHDTVSWYQQALGQGPQFIFQYYEEEERQRGNFPDRFSGHQFPNYSSELNVNALLLGDSALYLCASSLSTTVNSPLHFGNGTRLTVT.

Only a few counts were recorded for this clone. The genes are TRBV4-3 and TRBJ2-7, with 7 bases fitting TRBD2. The V segment lost 0 bases and the J segment 6 bases; nucleotides outside the gene matches: 2. The CDR3 extends over 13 amino acids. CDR1 is LGHNA, CDR2 YSLEER, per germline. This CDR3 reads CASSQDSGGEQYF. CDR3 bases: TGCGCCAGCAGCCAAGATTCGGGGGGCGAGCAGTACTTC.

This chain links TRBV7-9 with TRBJ2-7; D call uncertain. Germline loops: CDR1 SEHNR, CDR2 FQNEAQ (reference sequence). The CDR3 covers 15 residues. The V and J ends lost 5 bases and 3 bases respectively, with 17 bases between them. For the CDR3, the DNA is TGTGCCAGCAGCGAGACGACGGCGATGAACTACGAGCAGTACTTC. Translation gives CASSETTAMNYEQYF.

This clone has more than one count but fewer than ten. J is TRBJ2-7 and V is TRBV23-1; TRBD2 is a possible D gene (5 bases). TRBV23-1 is placed among ORFs of uncertain function. The CDR3 extends over 15 amino acids. V was shortened by 4 bases and J by 3 bases, with 16 bases between the two germline ends. CDR3 bases: TGCGCCAGCAGTCGCGAGGGTAGTCCGAACTACGAGCAGTACTTC. Translation gives CASSREGSPNYEQYF.

The chain uses TRBV7-9 and TRBJ2-1; 10 bases align to TRBD1. The CDR3 sequence is 14 residues long. J lost 6 bases, V lost 7 bases, and 6 bases had no gene match. CDR1 SEHNR and CDR2 FQNEAQ come from the germline V gene (reference sequence). CDR3 amino acids: CASTRDRGFNEQFF. The CDR3 DNA reads as TGTGCCAGCACCCGGGACAGGGGCTTCAATGAGCAGTTCTTC.

In the case of this clone: The germline gene is not matched at one end of the junction; a read error may be the cause. V and J are TRBV30 and TRBJ1-2; D is uncertain. The CDR3 spans 12 residues. Per the germline V gene, CDR1 is GTSNPN and CDR2 is SVGIG (reference sequence). CDR3 in amino acids: CAWSVWSTPASF. CDR3 bases: TGTGCCTGGAGTGTGTGGTCGACACCGGCCTCCTTC.